Listed below are T cell receptor beta chains from one sample, sequenced in a study of T cell repertoires in cytomegalovirus infection. TCRdb re-called the reads with MiXCR, one entry per CDR3 protein. There are around 300,000 distinct CDR3 sequences in the sample; about 20% occur only once, and about 21% lies in the top ten. The antigens for these receptors are not known. Sequences were derived from cultured PBMCs, sampled from culture after CMV antigen stimulation. The receptors originated from a human donor in good health (CMV status not recorded). Some clones in this sample may be carry-over from other donors' samples. CDR3s include the opening cysteine and the closing phenylalanine or tryptophan. The D gene is left open where the match is weak. A clone size is listed for some rows: how often the clone was seen (once, few, many), or a class if it is expanded.

V	J	size	D	DNA	CDR3
TRBV5-6	TRBJ1-5	.	.	TGTGCCAGCACCGAAGCCGGGACTCATAATCAGCCCCAGCATTTT	CASTEAGTHNQPQHF
TRBV9	TRBJ2-3	few	.	TGTGCCAGCAGCGTAGCTCCTGCGGGGGCGGGCACAGATACGCAGTATTTT	CASSVAPAGAGTDTQYF
TRBV14	TRBJ1-5	.	.	TGTGCCAGCAGCCAAGATTCTCATCAGCCCCAGCATTTT	CASSQDSHQPQHF
TRBV6-5	TRBJ2-1	.	TRBD2	TGTGCCAGCAGTTACTCGATTCTAGCGGGATTACCTGGGAATGAGCAGTTCTTC	CASSYSILAGLPGNEQFF
TRBV28	TRBJ2-1	.	TRBD1	TGTGCCAGCAGAGACAGGGGGGACGGTGCGAATGAGCAGTTCTTC	CASRDRGDGANEQFF
TRBV6-2/TRBV6-3	TRBJ2-1	.	.	TGTGCCAGCAGTGCCACACAGGGTTACAATGAGCAGTTCTTC	CASSATQGYNEQFF
TRBV29-1	TRBJ2-1	.	TRBD2	TGCAGCGGTGGTACTAGCGGCAATGAGCAGTTCTTC	CSGGTSGNEQFF
TRBV27	TRBJ1-1	.	.	TGTGCCAGCAGTTTAATGGGGGACACTGAAGCTTTCTTT	CASSLMGDTEAFF
TRBV20-1	TRBJ1-1	.	.	TGCAGTGCGACCGGGACAACTGAAGCTTTCTTT	CSATGTTEAFF
TRBV2	TRBJ2-2	.	.	TGTGCCAGCAGTGAAGTTAGAGCGAACACCGGGGAGCTGTTTTTT	CASSEVRANTGELFF
TRBV12-3/TRBV12-4	TRBJ2-1	.	TRBD2	TGTGCCAGCAGCCGGTGGGGGAGCGGGGACTCCTACAATGAGCAGTTCTTC	CASSRWGSGDSYNEQFF
TRBV7-2	TRBJ2-1	few	.	TGTGCCAGCAGCTCAATGGTACTACCCTACAATGAGCAGTTCTTC	CASSSMVLPYNEQFF
TRBV7-9	TRBJ1-4	few	TRBD1	TGTGCCAGCAGCTCGGACAGGGAGGAAGAAAAACTGTTTTTT	CASSSDREEEKLFF
TRBV5-6	TRBJ2-5	.	.	TGTGCCAGCAGCTTCTTCCGGGGTCAAGAGACCCAGTACTTC	CASSFFRGQETQYF
TRBV7-2	TRBJ1-5	many	TRBD1	TGTGCCAGCAGCTCAAGGCCGACAGGGCTTGGCAATCAGCCCCAGCATTTT	CASSSRPTGLGNQPQHF
TRBV4-1	TRBJ2-7	.	.	TGCGCCAGCAGCCAGGGTACCAACGAGCAGTACTTC	CASSQGTNEQYF
TRBV20-1	TRBJ2-3	.	.	TGCAGTGCTAGCGCGGTCATGGGGACTGGCACAGATACGCAGTATTTT	CSASAVMGTGTDTQYF
TRBV4-2	TRBJ2-1	few	.	TGTGCCAGCACCGCGGTGGGAGAACCCTACAATGAGCAGTTCTTC	CASTAVGEPYNEQFF
TRBV12-3/TRBV12-4	TRBJ2-1	few	TRBD2	TGTGCCAGCATTGCGGGAGGCTGGGGTGAGCAGTTCTTC	CASIAGGWGEQFF
TRBV20-1	TRBJ1-4	.	.	TGCAGTGCTAGATGGGGAACTAATGAAAAACTGTTTTTT	CSARWGTNEKLFF
TRBV11-1	TRBJ2-5	few	TRBD1	TGTGCCAGCGGAGGACAGGGGGCGACCCAAGAGACCCAGTACTTC	CASGGQGATQETQYF
TRBV4-1	TRBJ2-3	.	.	TGTGCCAGCAGCCAAGACCTCGTAGGAGGGAGTGTCACAGATACGCAGTATTTT	CASSQDLVGGSVTDTQYF
TRBV7-6	TRBJ1-3	many	.	TGTGCCAGCAGCCTTACGTCGGGGGGGTTCTCTGGAAACACCATATATTTT	CASSLTSGGFSGNTIYF
TRBV19	TRBJ1-2	.	.	TGTGCCAGTAGTATCAGCCCGACAGAGAACTATGGCTACACCTTC	CASSISPTENYGYTF
TRBV29-1	TRBJ2-2	many	.	TGCAGCGTTGAGCTCACCGGGGAGCTGTTTTTT	CSVELTGELFF
TRBV7-2	TRBJ2-7	many	.	TGTGCCAGCAGTTCCGAGGGGAGTAACGAGCAGTACTTC	CASSSEGSNEQYF
TRBV30	TRBJ2-5	.	TRBD2	TGTGCCTGGAGTCGACTAGCAGGAGAGTCAGAGACCCAGTACTTC	CAWSRLAGESETQYF